This T cell receptor beta chain stems from a study of CD8 T cells in ankylosing spondylitis. This clonotype came up many times. Its antigen is undetermined. Study-level points and caveats: What appeared characteristic of ankylosing spondylitis blood was a TCR beta motif of seven to nine highly homologous variants. CD8+ by phenotype, disease-linked clones were relatively rare in peripheral blood. Disease-associated clones were reportedly significantly overrepresented in matched ankylosing spondylitis synovial fluid.

With molecular barcodes, quantitative 5'-RACE was used to make the TCR beta libraries. MiXCR was run by TCRdb on the 5' RACE reads, yielding one entry per CDR3 protein. The repertoire has 250,000 to 350,000 distinct CDR3 sequences, 6.5% to 10% of them found once; the top ten carry roughly 15%. This TCR was recovered from a male donor with ankylosing spondylitis. Sequencing was carried out using blood, either unsorted or a sorted T cell fraction (not recorded which).

CDR3 sequence reads: CASTPWPGANEKLFF. CDR3 sequence (DNA): TGTGCCAGCACCCCCTGGCCGGGGGCTAATGAAAAACTGTTTTTT. This chain joins TRBV28 and TRBJ1-4; D perhaps matches TRBD1 (5 bases). There are 15 residues in the CDR3. The V end lost 7 bases, the J end lost 3 bases, and 15 bases lay between the germline ends. The germline V gene encodes CDR1 MDHEN and CDR2 SYDVKM.